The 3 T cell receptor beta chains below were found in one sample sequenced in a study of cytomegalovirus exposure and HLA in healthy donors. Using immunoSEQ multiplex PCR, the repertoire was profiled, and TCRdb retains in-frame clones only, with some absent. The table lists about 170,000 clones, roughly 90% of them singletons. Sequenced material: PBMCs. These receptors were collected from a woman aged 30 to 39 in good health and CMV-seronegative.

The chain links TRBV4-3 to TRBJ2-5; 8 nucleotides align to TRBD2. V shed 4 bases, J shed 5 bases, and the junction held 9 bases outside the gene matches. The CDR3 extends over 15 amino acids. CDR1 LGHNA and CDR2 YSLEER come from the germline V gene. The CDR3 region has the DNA TGCGCCAGCAGCCGAACAGCGGGAGACGGGGAGACCCAGTACTTC. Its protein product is CASSRTAGDGETQYF.

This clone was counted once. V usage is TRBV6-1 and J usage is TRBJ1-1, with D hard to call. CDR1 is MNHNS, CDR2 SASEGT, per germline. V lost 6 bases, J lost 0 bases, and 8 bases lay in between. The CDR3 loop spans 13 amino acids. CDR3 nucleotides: TGTGCCAGCAGAGAGGCGTTGAACACTGAAGCTTTCTTT. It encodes CASREALNTEAFF.

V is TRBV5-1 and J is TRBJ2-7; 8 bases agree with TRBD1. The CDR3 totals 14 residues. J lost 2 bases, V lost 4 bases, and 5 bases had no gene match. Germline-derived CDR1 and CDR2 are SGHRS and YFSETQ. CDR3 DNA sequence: TGCGCCAGCAGCGCACGGACAGGGCCCTACGAGCAGTACTTC. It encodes CASSARTGPYEQYF.